A few counts support the clone carrying this T cell receptor (beta chain). The sample is drawn from a study of OX40 agonist ivuxolimab in advanced cancers. Study information: The treatment was a fully human IgG2 OX40 agonist, ivuxolimab.

J was trimmed by 5 bases and V by 4 bases; bases with no gene match: 7. This CDR3 contains 15 residues. The V gene's germline CDR1 is LNHNV and CDR2 YYDKDF (reference sequence). The table came from immunoSEQ multiplex PCR; TCRdb's copy has only in-frame clones and leaves some out. The sample lists some 71,000 clones; about 91% were seen once. The receptor was derived from an adult with an advanced solid tumor such as melanoma, head and neck, liver or kidney cancer. This sequence joins TRBV15 and TRBJ2-1, with 8 bases identical to TRBD1. The starting material was CD4+ or CD8+ T cells sorted from blood, obtained in a trial of the OX40 agonist ivuxolimab. The CDR3 protein is CATSTSRGLDNEQFF. DNA for the CDR3: TGTGCCACCAGCACGAGCAGGGGGCTGGACAATGAGCAGTTCTTC.